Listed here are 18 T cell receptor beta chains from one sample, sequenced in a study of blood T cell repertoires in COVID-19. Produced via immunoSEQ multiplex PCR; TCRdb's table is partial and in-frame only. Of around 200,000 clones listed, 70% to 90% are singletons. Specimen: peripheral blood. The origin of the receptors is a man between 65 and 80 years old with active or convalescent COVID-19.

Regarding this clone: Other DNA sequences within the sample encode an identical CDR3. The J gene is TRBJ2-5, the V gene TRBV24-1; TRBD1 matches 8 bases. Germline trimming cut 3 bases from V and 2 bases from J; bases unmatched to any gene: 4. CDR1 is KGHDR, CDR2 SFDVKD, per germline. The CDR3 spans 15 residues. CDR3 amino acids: CATSDPGTGQETQYF. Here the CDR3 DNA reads TGTGCCACCAGTGATCCCGGGACAGGTCAAGAGACCCAGTACTTC.

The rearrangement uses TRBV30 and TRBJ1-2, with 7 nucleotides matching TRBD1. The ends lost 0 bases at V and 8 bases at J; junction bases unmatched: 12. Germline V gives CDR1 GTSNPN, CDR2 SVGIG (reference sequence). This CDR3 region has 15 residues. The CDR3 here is CAWSVQGQPISGYTF. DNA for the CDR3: TGTGCCTGGAGTGTTCAGGGACAGCCTATTTCGGGCTACACCTTC.

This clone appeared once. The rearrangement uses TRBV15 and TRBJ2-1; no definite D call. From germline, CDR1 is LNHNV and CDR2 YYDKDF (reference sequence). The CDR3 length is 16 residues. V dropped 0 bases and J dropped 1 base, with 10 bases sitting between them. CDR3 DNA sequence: TGTGCCACCAGCAGAGATTGGCCAGGTTCCTACAATGAGCAGTTCTTC. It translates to CATSRDWPGSYNEQFF. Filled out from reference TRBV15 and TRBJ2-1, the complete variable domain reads DAMVIQNPRYQVTQFGKPVTLSCSQTLNHNVMYWYQQKSSQAPKLLFHYYDKDFNNEADTPDNFQSRRPNTSFCFLDIRSPGLGDTAMYLCATSRDWPGSYNEQFFGPGTRLTVL.

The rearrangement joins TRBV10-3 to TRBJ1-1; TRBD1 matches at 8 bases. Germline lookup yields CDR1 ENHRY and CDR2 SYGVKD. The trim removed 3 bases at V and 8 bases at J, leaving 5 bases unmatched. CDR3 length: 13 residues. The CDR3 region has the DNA TGTGCCATCAGTGACTTCGGACAGGGCGAAGCTTTCTTT. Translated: CAISDFGQGEAFF.

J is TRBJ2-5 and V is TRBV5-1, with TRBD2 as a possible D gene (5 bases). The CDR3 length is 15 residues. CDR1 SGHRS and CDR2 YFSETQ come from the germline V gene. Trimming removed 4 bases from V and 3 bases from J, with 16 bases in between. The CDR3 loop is CASSAAPGSKETQYF. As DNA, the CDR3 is TGCGCCAGCAGCGCGGCACCGGGGTCTAAAGAGACCCAGTACTTC.

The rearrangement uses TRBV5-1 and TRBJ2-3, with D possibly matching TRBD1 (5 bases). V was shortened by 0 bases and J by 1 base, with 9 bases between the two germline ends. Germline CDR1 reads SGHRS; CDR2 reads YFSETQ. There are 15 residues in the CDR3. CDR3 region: CASSLEQARTDTQYF. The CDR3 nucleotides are TGCGCCAGCAGCTTGGAACAGGCCCGCACAGATACGCAGTATTTT.

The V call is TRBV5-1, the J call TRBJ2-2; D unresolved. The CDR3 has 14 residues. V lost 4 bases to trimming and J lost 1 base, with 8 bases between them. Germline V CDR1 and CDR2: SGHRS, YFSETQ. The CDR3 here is CASSPELNTGELFF. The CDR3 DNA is TGCGCCAGCAGCCCCGAACTGAACACCGGGGAGCTGTTTTTT. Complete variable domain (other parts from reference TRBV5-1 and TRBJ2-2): KAGVTQTPRYLIKTRGQQVTLSCSPISGHRSVSWYQQTPGQGLQFLFEYFSETQRNKGNFPGRFSGRQFSNSRSEMNVSTLELGDSALYLCASSPELNTGELFFGEGSRLTVL.

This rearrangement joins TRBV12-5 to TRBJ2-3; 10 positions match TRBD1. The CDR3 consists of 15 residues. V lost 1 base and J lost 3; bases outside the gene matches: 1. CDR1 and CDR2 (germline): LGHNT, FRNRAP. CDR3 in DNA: TGTGCTAGTGGTTTGGGGACAGGGGGGACAGATACGCAGTATTTT. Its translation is CASGLGTGGTDTQYF. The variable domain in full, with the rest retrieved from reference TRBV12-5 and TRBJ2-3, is DARVTQTPRHKVTEMGQEVTMRCQPILGHNTVFWYRQTMMQGLELLAYFRNRAPLDDSGMPKDRFSAEMPDATLATLKIQPSEPRDSAVYFCASGLGTGGTDTQYFGPGTRLTVL.

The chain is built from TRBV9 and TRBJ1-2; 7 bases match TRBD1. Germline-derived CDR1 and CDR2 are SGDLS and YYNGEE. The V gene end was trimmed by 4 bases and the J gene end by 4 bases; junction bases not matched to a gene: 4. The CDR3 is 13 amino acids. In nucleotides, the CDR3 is TGTGCCAGCAGCCGGGCAGGGGGCTATGGCTACACCTTC. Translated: CASSRAGGYGYTF.

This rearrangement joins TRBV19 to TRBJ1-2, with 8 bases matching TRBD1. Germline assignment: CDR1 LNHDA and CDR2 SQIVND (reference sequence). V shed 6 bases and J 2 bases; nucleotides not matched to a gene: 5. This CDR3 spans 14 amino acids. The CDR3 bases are TGTGCCAGTAGCCGGACAGGGAAGAACTATGGCTACACCTTC. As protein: CASSRTGKNYGYTF.

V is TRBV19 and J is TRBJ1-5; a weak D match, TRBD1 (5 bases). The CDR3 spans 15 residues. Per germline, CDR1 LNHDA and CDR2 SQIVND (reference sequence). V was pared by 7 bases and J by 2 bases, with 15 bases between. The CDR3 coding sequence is TGTGCCAGTAAGCGCGGGGGTGGTGGCAATCAGCCCCAGCATTTT. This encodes CASKRGGGGNQPQHF.

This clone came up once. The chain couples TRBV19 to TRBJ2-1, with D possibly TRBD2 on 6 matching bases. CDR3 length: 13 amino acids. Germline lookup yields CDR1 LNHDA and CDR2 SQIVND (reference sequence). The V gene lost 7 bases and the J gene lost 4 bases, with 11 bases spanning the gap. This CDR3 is CASTDRGYNEQFF. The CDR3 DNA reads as TGTGCCAGTACGGATCGGGGGTACAATGAGCAGTTCTTC. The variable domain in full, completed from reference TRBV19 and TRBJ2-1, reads DGGITQSPKYLFRKEGQNVTLSCEQNLNHDAMYWYRQDPGQGLRLIYYSQIVNDFQKGDIAEGYSVSREKKESFPLTVTSAQKNPTAFYLCASTDRGYNEQFFGPGTRLTVL.

The CDR3 sequence: CASSSGPRDRGYEQYF. In DNA form, the CDR3 reads TGTGCCAGCAGCTCAGGCCCTCGGGACAGGGGCTACGAGCAGTACTTC. The chain combines TRBV7-8 with TRBJ2-7; 10 bases are shared with TRBD1. The germline V gene encodes CDR1 SGHVS and CDR2 FQNEAQ. V was clipped by 4 bases and J by 3 bases; unmatched bases: 9. The CDR3 contains 16 residues.

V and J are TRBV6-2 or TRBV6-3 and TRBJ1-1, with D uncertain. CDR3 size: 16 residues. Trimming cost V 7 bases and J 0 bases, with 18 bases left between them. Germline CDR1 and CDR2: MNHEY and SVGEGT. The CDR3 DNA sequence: TGTGCCAGCACCCCATACCTTGGGCAGGTGAACACTGAAGCTTTCTTT. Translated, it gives CASTPYLGQVNTEAFF.

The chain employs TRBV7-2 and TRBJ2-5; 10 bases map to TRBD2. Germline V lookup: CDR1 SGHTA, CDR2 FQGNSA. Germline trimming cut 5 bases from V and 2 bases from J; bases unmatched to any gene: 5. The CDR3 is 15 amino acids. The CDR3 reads CASSRLAGDQETQYF. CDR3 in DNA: TGTGCCAGCAGCCGTCTAGCGGGGGATCAAGAGACCCAGTACTTC.

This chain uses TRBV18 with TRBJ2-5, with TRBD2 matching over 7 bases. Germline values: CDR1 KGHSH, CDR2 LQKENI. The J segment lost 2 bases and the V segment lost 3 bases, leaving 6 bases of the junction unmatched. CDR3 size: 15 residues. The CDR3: CASSPPSGGQETQYF. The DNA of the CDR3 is TGTGCCAGCTCACCGCCTTCGGGGGGACAAGAGACCCAGTACTTC.

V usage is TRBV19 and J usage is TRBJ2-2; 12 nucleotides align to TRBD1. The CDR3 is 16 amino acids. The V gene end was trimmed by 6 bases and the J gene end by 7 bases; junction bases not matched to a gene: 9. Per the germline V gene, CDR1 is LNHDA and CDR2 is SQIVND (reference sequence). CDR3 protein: CASSPGQGAYVGELFF. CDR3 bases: TGTGCCAGTAGCCCGGGACAGGGGGCATACGTCGGGGAGCTGTTTTTT.

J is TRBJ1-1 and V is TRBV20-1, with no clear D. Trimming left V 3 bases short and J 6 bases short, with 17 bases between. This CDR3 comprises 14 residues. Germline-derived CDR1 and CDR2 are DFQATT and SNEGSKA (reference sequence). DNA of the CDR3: TGCAGTGCTAGTGCCGGGTTGGGTATCTCTGAAGCTTTCTTT. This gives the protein CSASAGLGISEAFF.